This T cell receptor beta chain was sequenced for a study of vaccination and CD4 T cells after COVID-19 (dated by TCRdb to 2022 to 2024). Background for the entire study: Convalescent patients had a positive SARS-CoV-2 result on nasal swab PCR, and of these patients, some ten had mild disease and one had severe disease. The convalescent cohort comprised six males and four females, including two Hispanic individuals, seven Caucasians, two Asians and one multiracial person. Participants received two doses of either the Pfizer-BioNTech BNT162b2 vaccine (n=8) or the Moderna mRNA-1273 vaccine (n=2). Post-COVID blood samples from convalescent patients were collected a median of around 100 days after diagnosis, with a range of about 35 to 161 days. The time from the second vaccine dose to post-vaccine blood sampling had a median of roughly 70 days and ranged from about 14 to 250 days. Overlapping spike peptide pools from SARS-CoV-2 and from the common cold coronaviruses HCoV-NL63, HCoV-OC43 and HCoV-229E were used as culture stimuli. Control cultures used a CEFX viral epitope pool as positive control, an HIV-1 Nef peptide pool as negative control, or no peptide. In approximately ten COVID-19 convalescent patients and a handful of infection-naive healthy vaccine recipients, the spike-specific CD4+ TCR repertoire before mRNA vaccination was compared with the repertoire after mRNA vaccination.

Points on this clonotype: The antigen it binds to is not known. Base-call qualities are not available, and no considerably larger clone is one nucleotide away.

On the study overall, not on this receptor specifically: Of the vaccine-specific clones in convalescent patients, 304 of 307, or nearly all, reacted only to SARS-CoV-2 spike and did not cross-react with common cold coronaviruses. The number of convalescent patients in the study was relatively small, and the study did not examine early timepoints following natural infection. Among the post-vaccine SARS-CoV-2-reactive clones in convalescent patients, a median about 86% showed up only after vaccination, which suggests vaccine-specific priming. Although the median number of SARS-CoV-2-reactive clonotypes went up from roughly 20 after infection to about 38 after vaccination, the increase was not significant.

Explained via the paper, the treatment or condition label denotes: approximately nine-day PBMC culture with coronavirus spike peptide pools or control peptides (ViraFEST assay). The ViraFEST assay, used in the study, expanded antigen-specific T cells with peptide pools and then identified the expanded clonotypes through TCR sequencing. The convalescent patients' positive SARS-CoV-2 PCR tests were from March to December 2020, which was before the Alpha, Beta and Delta variants emerged in the United States. Each well held around 2 million PBMCs cultured in IMDM containing roughly 5.4% human AB serum and 9 to 10 IU/ml IL-2, with approximately 9.2 ug/ml peptide pools added. On days 3 and 7, half of the culture medium was replaced with fresh IL-2-containing medium. CD4+ T cells were isolated after around 9 days of culture through negative selection using the EasySep CD4+ T cell isolation kit. PBMCs were separated from whole blood using Ficoll-Paque Plus gradient centrifugation and then either used fresh or cryopreserved at -140C. In general, triplicate wells were set up for every culture condition.

The library was prepared using PCR. DNA from cultured CD4+ T cells was subjected to TCR sequencing with the Oncomine TCR Beta short-read assay at the Johns Hopkins FTIC core. The QIAamp micro DNA kit was used to extract genomic DNA from the cultured CD4+ T cells. Oncomine TCR Beta libraries from cultured CD4+ T cells were pooled using unique dual indexes and sequenced on an Illumina iSeq 100. The authors' pipeline ran thus. Non-productive sequences were removed, and CDR3s that did not start with C, did not end with F or W, or were shorter than 7 amino acids were discarded. Antigen-specific clonotypes were identified with the MANAFEST web application by comparing peptide-stimulated wells with reference and other culture wells. An FDR below 0.05, an odds ratio above 5, and a productive frequency above 0.1% in at least two of three replicate wells were required for clones to be considered positive. A clonotype counted as cross-reactive if it showed significant expansion both in the SARS-CoV-2 spike wells and in at least one common cold coronavirus spike condition. Levenshtein distances (stringdist) and unrooted phylogenetic trees (ape) in R version 3.6.1 were used to assess CDR3 homology. TCRdb reworked the public reads: Q25 trimming with fastp, MiXCR clone assembly, productive beta chains retained. Merged by CDR3 protein, the rows form single entries marked with the most common genes and DNA. Clone size and V and J calls follow TCRdb, not the original study. The sample table records 15,000 to 20,000 distinct CDR3 sequences; approximately 52% of these occur just once. The ten largest make up approximately 2.7% of the sample.

Sequences MNHEY (CDR1) and SMNVEV (CDR2) are obtained from the germline V gene (reference sequence). V sheds 5 bases and J sheds 0 bases, leaving 14 bases between their ends. The CDR3 goes from the cysteine to the phenylalanine over 15 residues. This entry keeps only the CDR3 DNA: 45 bases, framed from base 1. Sequenced here: CD4+ T cells from blood, cultured in vitro, sampled after SARS-CoV-2 vaccination. The receptor comes from a human donor who had recovered from COVID-19. The rearrangement joined TRBV27 to TRBJ2-7; the D call is possibly TRBD1 or TRBD2, each sharing 6 bases. At the DNA level, the sequence is TGTGCCAGCAGTCGCGGGACACAAAGCTCCTACGAGCAGTACTTC. It translates to CASSRGTQSSYEQYF.